This is a list of T cell receptor beta chains from one sample in a study of cytomegalovirus exposure and HLA in healthy donors. TCRdb keeps only in-frame clones here, not all; method: immunoSEQ multiplex PCR. The repertoire consists of around 170,000 clones, with 65% to 75% occurring once and the leading ten covering around 1.5%. The sample comprised PBMCs. These receptors originate from a girl between 10 and 17 years old in good health and CMV-seronegative. Both conserved end residues are part of each CDR3. The order of the fields is V gene, CDR3 length, J gene, D gene, clone size, CDR3 protein, CDR3 DNA. The D gene is left open where the match is weak. Size values are once, few and many counts, or a class for expanded clones, and some rows have none.

v_call: TRBV5-1
cdr3_length: 14
j_call: TRBJ2-7
d_call: NA
clone_size: NA
cdr3_aa: CASSLVPETYEQYF
cdr3_nt: TGCGCCAGCAGCTTGGTACCGGAGACCTACGAGCAGTACTTC

v_call: TRBV2
cdr3_length: 14
j_call: TRBJ2-3
d_call: NA
clone_size: NA
cdr3_aa: CASSRTRGTDTQYF
cdr3_nt: TGTGCCAGCAGTCGGACTAGGGGGACAGATACGCAGTATTTT

v_call: TRBV5-6
cdr3_length: 15
j_call: TRBJ2-1
d_call: TRBD1
clone_size: NA
cdr3_aa: CASSWGQGDGLEQFF
cdr3_nt: TGTGCCAGCAGCTGGGGACAGGGGGATGGACTTGAGCAGTTCTTC

v_call: TRBV11-2
cdr3_length: 14
j_call: TRBJ2-2
d_call: NA
clone_size: NA
cdr3_aa: CASSPGVNTGELFF
cdr3_nt: TGTGCCAGCAGTCCGGGGGTGAACACCGGGGAGCTGTTTTTT

v_call: TRBV5-6
cdr3_length: 13
j_call: TRBJ2-7
d_call: TRBD1
clone_size: NA
cdr3_aa: CASSSGQAWEQYF
cdr3_nt: TGTGCCAGCAGCAGTGGACAGGCTTGGGAGCAGTACTTC

v_call: TRBV7-9
cdr3_length: 17
j_call: TRBJ1-2
d_call: NA
clone_size: NA
cdr3_aa: CASSPQTGTRKNYGYTF
cdr3_nt: TGTGCCAGCAGCCCCCAGACCGGGACACGGAAAAACTATGGCTACACCTTC

v_call: TRBV6-1
cdr3_length: 14
j_call: TRBJ1-1
d_call: TRBD1
clone_size: few
cdr3_aa: CASIQDRGNTEAFF
cdr3_nt: TGTGCCAGCATTCAAGACAGGGGTAACACTGAAGCTTTCTTT

v_call: TRBV5-4
cdr3_length: 17
j_call: TRBJ2-6
d_call: NA
clone_size: few
cdr3_aa: CASSLRDGRAGANVLTF
cdr3_nt: TGTGCCAGCAGCTTGAGAGATGGCAGGGCCGGGGCCAACGTCCTGACTTTC

v_call: TRBV2
cdr3_length: 14
j_call: TRBJ1-3
d_call: TRBD1
clone_size: NA
cdr3_aa: CASSRQGSGNTIYF
cdr3_nt: TGTGCCAGCAGTCGACAGGGGTCTGGAAACACCATATATTTT

v_call: TRBV6-5
cdr3_length: 13
j_call: TRBJ1-2
d_call: NA
clone_size: NA
cdr3_aa: CASSYSTSYGYTF
cdr3_nt: TGTGCCAGCAGTTACTCTACATCTTATGGCTACACCTTC

v_call: TRBV4-1
cdr3_length: 17
j_call: TRBJ2-7
d_call: NA
clone_size: NA
cdr3_aa: CASSQDRGAGLLYEQYF
cdr3_nt: TGCGCCAGCAGCCAAGATCGCGGAGCAGGACTCCTATACGAGCAGTACTTC

v_call: TRBV2
cdr3_length: 15
j_call: TRBJ2-3
d_call: TRBD1
clone_size: NA
cdr3_aa: CARGTGTGRTDTQYF
cdr3_nt: TGTGCCAGGGGCACCGGGACAGGGCGTACAGATACGCAGTATTTT

v_call: TRBV5-1
cdr3_length: 13
j_call: TRBJ2-3
d_call: NA
clone_size: NA
cdr3_aa: CASREGSTDTQYF
cdr3_nt: TGCGCCAGCAGAGAGGGAAGCACAGATACGCAGTATTTT

v_call: TRBV14
cdr3_length: 11
j_call: TRBJ2-7
d_call: TRBD1
clone_size: NA
cdr3_aa: CASSQGQGASF
cdr3_nt: TGTGCCAGCAGCCAAGGACAGGGGGCGTCCTTC

v_call: TRBV13
cdr3_length: 14
j_call: TRBJ2-1
d_call: NA
clone_size: NA
cdr3_aa: CASREGSGYNEQFF
cdr3_nt: TGTGCCAGCAGAGAAGGAAGCGGCTACAATGAGCAGTTCTTC

v_call: TRBV27
cdr3_length: 14
j_call: TRBJ1-5
d_call: TRBD1
clone_size: NA
cdr3_aa: CASSFGTGHQPQHF
cdr3_nt: TGTGCCAGCAGTTTCGGGACAGGCCATCAGCCCCAGCATTTT

v_call: TRBV6-5
cdr3_length: 14
j_call: TRBJ2-7
d_call: TRBD2
clone_size: NA
cdr3_aa: CASSQTGGPYEQYF
cdr3_nt: TGTGCCAGCAGCCAAACGGGGGGGCCCTACGAGCAGTACTTC

v_call: TRBV13
cdr3_length: 16
j_call: TRBJ2-3
d_call: NA
clone_size: NA
cdr3_aa: CASSLAVGLTTDTQYF
cdr3_nt: TGTGCCAGCAGCTTAGCGGTGGGACTCACCACAGATACGCAGTATTTT

v_call: TRBV14
cdr3_length: 16
j_call: TRBJ1-1
d_call: NA
clone_size: few
cdr3_aa: CASSFLGSQPHTEAFF
cdr3_nt: TGTGCCAGCAGTTTCCTCGGGTCACAACCCCACACTGAAGCTTTCTTT

v_call: TRBV5-1
cdr3_length: 16
j_call: TRBJ2-2
d_call: NA
clone_size: NA
cdr3_aa: CASSGGHLGNTGELFF
cdr3_nt: TGCGCCAGCAGCGGCGGACACTTAGGGAACACCGGGGAGCTGTTTTTT

v_call: TRBV6-1
cdr3_length: 15
j_call: TRBJ1-3
d_call: NA
clone_size: NA
cdr3_aa: CASSRDRFSGNTIYF
cdr3_nt: TGTGCCAGCAGTAGAGACAGGTTCTCTGGAAACACCATATATTTT

v_call: TRBV5-4
cdr3_length: 14
j_call: TRBJ2-3
d_call: NA
clone_size: few
cdr3_aa: CASRSSGETDTQYF
cdr3_nt: TGTGCCAGCAGGTCCTCGGGGGAAACAGATACGCAGTATTTT

v_call: TRBV7-9
cdr3_length: 14
j_call: TRBJ2-5
d_call: TRBD2
clone_size: few
cdr3_aa: CASSLNSAGGSQYF
cdr3_nt: TGTGCCAGCAGCTTAAATTCAGCGGGGGGGTCCCAGTACTTC

v_call: TRBV9
cdr3_length: 14
j_call: TRBJ2-2
d_call: TRBD1
clone_size: NA
cdr3_aa: CASSVADRAGELFF
cdr3_nt: TGTGCCAGCAGCGTGGCCGACAGGGCCGGGGAGCTGTTTTTT

v_call: TRBV7-9
cdr3_length: 15
j_call: TRBJ1-1
d_call: NA
clone_size: once
cdr3_aa: CASSFPREMYTEAFF
cdr3_nt: TGTGCCAGCAGCTTCCCGCGGGAAATGTACACTGAAGCTTTCTTT

v_call: TRBV6-5
cdr3_length: 15
j_call: TRBJ1-3
d_call: TRBD1
clone_size: NA
cdr3_aa: CASSYSGQGAFFIYF
cdr3_nt: TGTGCCAGCAGTTACTCCGGACAGGGGGCTTTCTTCATATATTTT

v_call: TRBV11-2
cdr3_length: 14
j_call: TRBJ1-5
d_call: NA
clone_size: NA
cdr3_aa: CASSRTVSNQPQHF
cdr3_nt: TGTGCCAGCAGCCGGACAGTTTCCAATCAGCCCCAGCATTTT

v_call: TRBV7-9
cdr3_length: 14
j_call: TRBJ2-7
d_call: NA
clone_size: NA
cdr3_aa: CASSRSTQGYEQYF
cdr3_nt: TGTGCCAGCAGCCGGTCTACTCAGGGCTACGAGCAGTACTTC

v_call: TRBV7-9
cdr3_length: 13
j_call: TRBJ1-2
d_call: NA
clone_size: NA
cdr3_aa: CASSQTEIDGYTF
cdr3_nt: TGTGCCAGCAGCCAGACAGAAATCGATGGCTACACCTTC

v_call: TRBV5-4
cdr3_length: 15
j_call: TRBJ2-7
d_call: TRBD2
clone_size: NA
cdr3_aa: CASSPSGGAAYEQYF
cdr3_nt: TGTGCCAGCAGCCCTAGCGGGGGGGCGGCCTACGAGCAGTACTTC

v_call: TRBV25-1
cdr3_length: 12
j_call: TRBJ1-2
d_call: NA
clone_size: NA
cdr3_aa: CASMRGNHGYTF
cdr3_nt: TGTGCCAGCATGCGGGGGAACCATGGCTACACCTTC